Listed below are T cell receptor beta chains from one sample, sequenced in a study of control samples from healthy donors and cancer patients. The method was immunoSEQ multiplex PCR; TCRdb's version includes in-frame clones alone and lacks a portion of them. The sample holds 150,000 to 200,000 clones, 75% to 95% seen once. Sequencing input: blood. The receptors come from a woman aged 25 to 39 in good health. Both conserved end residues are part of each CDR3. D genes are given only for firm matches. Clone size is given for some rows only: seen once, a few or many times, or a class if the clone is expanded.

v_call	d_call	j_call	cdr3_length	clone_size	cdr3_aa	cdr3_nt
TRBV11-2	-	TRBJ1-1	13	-	CASSLARNTEAFF	TGTGCCAGCAGCTTAGCCCGTAACACTGAAGCTTTCTTT
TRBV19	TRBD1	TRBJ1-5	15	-	CASSIGQGGSQPQHF	TGTGCCAGTAGTATAGGACAGGGAGGGAGTCAGCCCCAGCATTTT
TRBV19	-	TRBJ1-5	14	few	CASSIAGSNQPQHF	TGTGCCAGTAGTATAGCAGGGAGCAATCAGCCCCAGCATTTT
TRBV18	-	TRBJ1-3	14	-	CASSPDSSGNTIYF	TGTGCCAGCTCACCGGACAGCTCTGGAAACACCATATATTTT
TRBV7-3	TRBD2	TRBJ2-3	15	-	CASSSTSGAGDTQYF	TGTGCCAGCAGCTCGACTAGCGGGGCAGGAGATACGCAGTATTTT
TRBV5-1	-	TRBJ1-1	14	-	CASSLGGLNTEAFF	TGCGCCAGCAGCTTGGGGGGGTTGAACACTGAAGCTTTCTTT
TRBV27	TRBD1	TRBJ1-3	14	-	CASSPTGAGNTIYF	TGTGCCAGCAGTCCGACAGGGGCTGGAAACACCATATATTTT
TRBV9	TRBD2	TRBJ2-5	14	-	CASSAGGRGETQYF	TGTGCCAGCAGCGCGGGGGGTAGGGGAGAGACCCAGTACTTC
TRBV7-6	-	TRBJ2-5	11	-	CASSLGGREYF	TGTGCCAGCAGCTTAGGGGGGCGGGAGTACTTC
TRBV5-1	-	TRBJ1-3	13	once	CASSLGSGNTIYF	TGCGCCAGCAGCTTGGGATCTGGAAACACCATATATTTT
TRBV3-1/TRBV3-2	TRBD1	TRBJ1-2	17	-	CASSQADRGRANYGYTF	TGTGCCAGCAGCCAGGCGGACAGGGGCCGAGCTAACTATGGCTACACCTTC
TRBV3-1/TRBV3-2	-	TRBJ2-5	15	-	CASSPYQGRQETQYF	TGTGCCAGCAGCCCTTACCAGGGACGCCAGGAGACCCAGTACTTC
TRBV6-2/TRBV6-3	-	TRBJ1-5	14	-	CASSYGGGNQPQHF	TGTGCCAGCAGTTACGGGGGCGGCAATCAGCCCCAGCATTTT
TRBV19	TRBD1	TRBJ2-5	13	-	CASRGQGAETQYF	TGTGCCAGTAGGGGACAGGGGGCAGAGACCCAGTACTTC
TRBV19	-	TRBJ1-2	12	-	CASSFGNYGYTF	TGTGCCAGTAGTTTTGGGAACTATGGCTACACCTTC
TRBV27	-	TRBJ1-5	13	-	CASSLQGRQPQHF	TGTGCCAGCAGTTTACAGGGTCGTCAGCCCCAGCATTTT
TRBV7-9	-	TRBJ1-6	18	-	CASSLRLHRDDRNSPLHF	TGTGCCAGCAGCTTACGTCTGCACAGGGACGATCGTAATTCACCCCTCCACTTT
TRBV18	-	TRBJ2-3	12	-	CASSQATDTQYF	TGTGCCAGCTCACAGGCCACAGATACGCAGTATTTT
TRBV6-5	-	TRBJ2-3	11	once	CASGGLDTQYF	TGTGCCAGCGGGGGACTAGATACGCAGTATTTT
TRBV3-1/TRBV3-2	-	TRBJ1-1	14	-	CASSHGLGVTEAFF	TGTGCCAGCAGCCACGGATTAGGGGTCACTGAAGCTTTCTTT
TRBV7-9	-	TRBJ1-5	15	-	CASSLGDTFNQPQHF	TGTGCCAGCAGCCTAGGGGACACTTTCAATCAGCCCCAGCATTTT
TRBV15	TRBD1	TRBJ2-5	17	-	CATSRLSGTGTQETQYF	TGTGCCACCAGCAGACTTTCCGGGACAGGGACCCAAGAGACCCAGTACTTC
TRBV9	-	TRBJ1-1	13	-	CASSADSGTEAFF	TGTGCCAGCAGTGCGGACAGCGGCACTGAAGCTTTCTTT
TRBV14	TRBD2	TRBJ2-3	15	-	CASSQGTSGGDTQYF	TGTGCCAGCAGCCAAGGGACTAGCGGGGGCGATACGCAGTATTTT
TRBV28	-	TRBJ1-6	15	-	CASSFYRAYNSPLHF	TGTGCCAGCAGTTTCTACAGGGCCTATAATTCACCCCTCCACTTT
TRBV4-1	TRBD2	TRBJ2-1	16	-	CASSQGSSGRAYEQFF	TGCGCCAGCAGCCAAGGCTCTAGCGGGAGGGCCTATGAGCAGTTCTTC
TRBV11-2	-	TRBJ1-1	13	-	CASSLGENTEAFF	TGTGCCAGCAGCTTAGGGGAGAACACTGAAGCTTTCTTT
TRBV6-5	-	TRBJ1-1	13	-	CASRGPMNTEAFF	TGTGCCAGCAGAGGGCCAATGAACACTGAAGCTTTCTTT
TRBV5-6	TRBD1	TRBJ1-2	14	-	CASSVDRGFYGYTF	TGTGCCAGCAGCGTGGACAGGGGGTTCTATGGCTACACCTTC
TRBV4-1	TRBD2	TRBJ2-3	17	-	CASSQDPRTSPTDTQYF	TGCGCCAGCAGCCAAGATCCCCGGACTAGCCCCACAGATACGCAGTATTTT
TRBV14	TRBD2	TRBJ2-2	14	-	CASSHSGGARELFF	TGTGCCAGCAGCCACTCCGGGGGGGCCCGGGAGCTGTTTTTT
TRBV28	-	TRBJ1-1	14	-	CASSPWSGDTEAFF	TGTGCCAGCAGTCCCTGGTCAGGAGACACTGAAGCTTTCTTT
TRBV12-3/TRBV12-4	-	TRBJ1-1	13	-	CASSRTQNTEAFF	TGTGCCAGCAGTCGGACGCAGAACACTGAAGCTTTCTTT
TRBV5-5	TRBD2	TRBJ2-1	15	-	CASRGLAGGSNEQFF	TGTGCCAGCAGAGGACTAGCGGGAGGTAGTAATGAGCAGTTCTTC
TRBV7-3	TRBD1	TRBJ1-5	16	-	CASSLYGGGGNQPQHF	TGTGCCAGCAGCTTATACGGAGGGGGCGGCAATCAGCCCCAGCATTTT
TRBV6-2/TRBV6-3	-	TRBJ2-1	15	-	CASSLPGPSYNEQFF	TGTGCCAGCAGTTTACCAGGGCCCTCCTACAATGAGCAGTTCTTC
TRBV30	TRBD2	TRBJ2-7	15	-	CAWSGGLAGGSEQYF	TGTGCCTGGAGTGGGGGACTAGCGGGAGGGTCCGAGCAGTACTTC
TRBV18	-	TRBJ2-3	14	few	CASSPGRSTDTQYF	TGTGCCAGCTCACCGGGACGGAGCACAGATACGCAGTATTTT
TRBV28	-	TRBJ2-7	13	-	CASSLPLSYEQYF	TGTGCCAGCAGTTTACCACTCTCCTACGAGCAGTACTTC
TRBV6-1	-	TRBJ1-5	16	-	CASSEAEGDSNQPQHF	TGTGCCAGCAGTGAAGCGGAGGGGGATAGCAATCAGCCCCAGCATTTT
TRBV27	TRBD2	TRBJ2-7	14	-	CASGRLAGTYEQYF	TGTGCCAGCGGACGACTAGCGGGAACCTACGAGCAGTACTTC
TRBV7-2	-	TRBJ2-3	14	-	CASSLAGGTDTQYF	TGTGCCAGCAGCTTAGCGGGTGGCACAGATACGCAGTATTTT
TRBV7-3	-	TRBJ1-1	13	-	CASSLVMNTEAFF	TGTGCCAGCAGCTTAGTGATGAACACTGAAGCTTTCTTT
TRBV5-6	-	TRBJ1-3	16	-	CASSLGGAHSGNTIYF	TGTGCCAGCAGCTTGGGGGGGGCACACTCTGGAAACACCATATATTTT